The 13 T cell receptor beta chains reported below all come from one sample, sequenced in a study of blood T cells in healthy people across ages. A second PCR, run for roughly 7 to 11 cycles, used a sample-barcoded 5' primer plus a J-beta primer mix. Each CDR3 protein is one row after TCRdb ran MiXCR on the 5' RACE reads. This sample has some 900,000 distinct CDR3 sequences, with about 44% found just once. Sequencing was performed on blood. The receptors come from a man aged 30 to 45 in good health.

There are a few counts of this clonotype. The chain is built from TRBV4-1 and TRBJ2-7; the D call may be TRBD1 or TRBD2 (6 bases each). Trimming pared 6 bases from V and 6 bases from J, leaving 15 bases between. CDR1 MGHRA and CDR2 YSYEKL come from the germline V gene. The CDR3 length is 13 residues. This chain's CDR3 is CASSLEGGLEQYF. In DNA, the CDR3 is TGCGCCAGCAGTCTTGAGGGGGGCCTCGAGCAGTACTTC.

The table lists this clonotype with a count of one. The junction departs from the called germline gene at one end, perhaps through a read error. The rearrangement uses TRBV4-1 and TRBJ1-2; TRBD1 matches at 7 bases. The CDR3 loop spans 15 amino acids. From germline, CDR1 is MGHRA and CDR2 YSYEKL. In nucleotides, the CDR3 is TGCGCCGGCAGCCAAGGGTGGACAGGCAATGATGGCTACACCTTC. This encodes CAGSQGWTGNDGYTF.

Only a few counts were recorded for this clonotype. The V and J genes are TRBV6-2 or TRBV6-3 and TRBJ2-1; D unclear. Deletions cut 0 bases from V and 6 bases from J, with 12 bases between. The CDR3 has 15 residues. Germline CDR1 and CDR2: MNHEY and SVGEGT. CDR3 nucleotides: TGTGCCAGCAGTTACTCCAGAACAGCTAGCAATGAGCAGTTCTTC. Translating it yields CASSYSRTASNEQFF.

This clonotype was counted a few times. The chain uses TRBV2 and TRBJ2-3; D is ambiguous. Germline V CDR1 and CDR2: SNHLY, FYNNEI. The CDR3 is made up of 12 amino acids. V dropped 6 bases and J dropped 6 bases, with 10 bases sitting between them. Here the CDR3 DNA reads TGTGCCAGCAGATCATATTGGGATACGCAGTATTTT. It translates to CASRSYWDTQYF. Using reference TRBV2 and TRBJ2-3 for the parts outside the CDR3, the full variable domain is EPEVTQTPSHQVTQMGQEVILRCVPISNHLYFYWYRQILGQKVEFLVSFYNNEISEKSEIFDDQFSVERPDGSNFTLKIRSTKLEDSAMYFCASRSYWDTQYFGPGTRLTVL.

The CDR3 here is CASSPQQGEIADTQYF. The CDR3, as DNA: TGTGCCAGCAGTCCTCAACAGGGGGAAATCGCAGATACGCAGTATTTT. The chain couples TRBV25-1 to TRBJ2-3; 8 nucleotides agree with TRBD1. This CDR3 has 16 residues. The germline V gene encodes CDR1 MGHDK and CDR2 SYGVNS. J lost 4 bases, V lost 5 bases, and 11 bases had no gene match.

This clonotype was counted between two and nine times. V usage is TRBV21-1 and J usage is TRBJ1-1. TRBV21-1 is shown as a pseudogene. The CDR3 sequence is 15 residues long. The CDR3 region is CASGLPQLRSTEAFF. In DNA form, the CDR3 reads TGTGCCAGCGGACTACCCCAACTCAGGAGCACTGAAGCTTTCTTT.

The V gene is TRBV5-1, the J gene TRBJ2-3; 7 nucleotides line up with TRBD1. The CDR3 has 16 amino acids. Germline CDR1 and CDR2: SGHRS and YFSETQ. After removal of 4 bases from V and 0 bases from J, the junction contained 8 bases not matched to a gene. The CDR3 nucleotides read TGCGCCAGCAGCCCCAGGCCAGGGGGAAGCACAGATACGCAGTATTTT. Amino acids: CASSPRPGGSTDTQYF.

The chain carries TRBV12-3 or TRBV12-4 and TRBJ1-1, with D perhaps matching TRBD1 (5 bases). The CDR3 sequence is 13 residues long. Between the trimmed V and J ends, which lost 2 bases and 8 bases, there was a span of 12 bases. Here the CDR3 DNA reads TGTGCCAGCAGTTTAAGGCAGGGAAGGGAAGCTTTCTTT. Encoded protein: CASSLRQGREAFF.

This clonotype has more than one count but fewer than ten. The chain employs TRBV7-2 and TRBJ2-1, with D perhaps being TRBD1 or TRBD2 (5 bases each). Trimming took 5 bases from V and 0 from J, leaving 23 bases between them. The CDR3 covers 19 residues. Per the germline V gene, CDR1 is SGHTA and CDR2 is FQGNSA. The DNA of the CDR3 is TGTGCCAGCAGCACAACGGGGCCCGGGACGCTCAGCTCCTACAATGAGCAGTTCTTC. Its protein is CASSTTGPGTLSSYNEQFF.

The chain's CDR3 is CASSLSPSGGVGTQYF. The CDR3 coding sequence is TGTGCCAGCAGCTTATCGCCTAGCGGGGGGGTTGGGACCCAGTACTTC. V and J are TRBV7-2 and TRBJ2-7; 12 bases are a match to TRBD2. The J call may not be correct, given that the DNA end is closer to TRBJ2-5. Germline loops: CDR1 SGHTA, CDR2 FQGNSA. The CDR3 extends over 16 amino acids.

The rearrangement uses TRBV10-3 and TRBJ1-2; D unresolved. In germline, CDR1 is ENHRY, CDR2 SYGVKD. There are 14 residues in the CDR3. Trimming cost V 9 bases and J 3 bases, with 17 bases left between them. CDR3 nucleotide sequence: TGTGCCATTCGGGCCACCTACGAGGACTATGGCTACACCTTC. Protein sequence: CAIRATYEDYGYTF.

The chain recombines TRBV7-9 with TRBJ1-1; possible D gene TRBD1, 5 bases. CDR1 is SEHNR, CDR2 FQNEAQ, per germline (reference sequence). This CDR3 region has 14 residues. V shed 6 bases and J shed 4 bases, with 15 bases lying between them. The CDR3 DNA reads as TGTGCCAGCAGTCGATCCGATGGGACCACTGAAGCTTTCTTT. Protein product: CASSRSDGTTEAFF.

The V call is TRBV19, the J call TRBJ2-6, with TRBD1 identical over 7 bases. Unmatched junction bases numbered 3, after V lost 4 bases and J lost 0 bases. CDR1 is LNHDA and CDR2 is SQIVND in the germline V gene (reference sequence). This CDR3 is 16 amino acids long. CDR3 in DNA: TGTGCCAGTAGTAGGGACAGCAGCTCTGGGGCCAACGTCCTGACTTTC. Amino acid sequence: CASSRDSSSGANVLTF.